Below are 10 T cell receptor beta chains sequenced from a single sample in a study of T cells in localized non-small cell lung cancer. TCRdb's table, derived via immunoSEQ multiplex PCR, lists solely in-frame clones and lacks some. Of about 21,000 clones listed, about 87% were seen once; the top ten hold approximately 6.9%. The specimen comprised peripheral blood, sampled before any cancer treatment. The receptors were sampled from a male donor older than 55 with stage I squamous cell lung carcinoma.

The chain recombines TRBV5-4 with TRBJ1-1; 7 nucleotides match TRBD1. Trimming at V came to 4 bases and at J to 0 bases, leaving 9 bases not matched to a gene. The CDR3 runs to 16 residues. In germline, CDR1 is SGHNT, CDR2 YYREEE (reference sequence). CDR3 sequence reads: CASSPNRGNLNTEAFF. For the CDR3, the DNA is TGTGCCAGCAGCCCGAACAGGGGAAACTTGAACACTGAAGCTTTCTTT.

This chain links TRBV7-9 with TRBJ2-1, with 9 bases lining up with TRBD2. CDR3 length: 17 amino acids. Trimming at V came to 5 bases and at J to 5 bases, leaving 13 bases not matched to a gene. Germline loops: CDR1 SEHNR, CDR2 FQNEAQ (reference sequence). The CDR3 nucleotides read TGTGCCAGCAGCCCCTCAGGCGGGGGGGTTTATAACAATGAGCAGTTCTTC. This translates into CASSPSGGGVYNNEQFF.

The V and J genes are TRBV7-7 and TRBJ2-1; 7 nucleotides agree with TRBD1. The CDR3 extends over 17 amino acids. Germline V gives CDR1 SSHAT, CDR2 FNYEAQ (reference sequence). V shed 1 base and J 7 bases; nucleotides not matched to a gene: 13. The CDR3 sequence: CASSLGHQGVKTNEQFF. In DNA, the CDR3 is TGTGCCAGCAGCTTAGGTCATCAGGGGGTAAAAACGAATGAGCAGTTCTTC.

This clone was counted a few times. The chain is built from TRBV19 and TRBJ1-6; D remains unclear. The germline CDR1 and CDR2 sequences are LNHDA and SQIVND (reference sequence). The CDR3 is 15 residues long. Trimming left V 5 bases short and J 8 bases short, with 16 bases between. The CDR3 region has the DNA TGTGCCAGTAGTGCGGAGTTGAATTTCTATTCACCCCTCCACTTT. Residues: CASSAELNFYSPLHF.

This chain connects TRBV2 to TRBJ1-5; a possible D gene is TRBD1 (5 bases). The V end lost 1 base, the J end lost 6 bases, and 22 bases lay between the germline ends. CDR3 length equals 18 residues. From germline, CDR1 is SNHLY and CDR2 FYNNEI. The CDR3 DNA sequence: TGTGCCAGCAGTGAAGAGGGGCGTGCGGGCCTTCGTGCTCAGCCCCAGCATTTT. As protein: CASSEEGRAGLRAQPQHF.

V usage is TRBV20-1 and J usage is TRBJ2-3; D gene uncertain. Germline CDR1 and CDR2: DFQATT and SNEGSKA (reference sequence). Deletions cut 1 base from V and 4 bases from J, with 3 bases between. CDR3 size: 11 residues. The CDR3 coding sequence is TGCAGTGCTAGAGTTTCAGATACGCAGTATTTT. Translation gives CSARVSDTQYF.

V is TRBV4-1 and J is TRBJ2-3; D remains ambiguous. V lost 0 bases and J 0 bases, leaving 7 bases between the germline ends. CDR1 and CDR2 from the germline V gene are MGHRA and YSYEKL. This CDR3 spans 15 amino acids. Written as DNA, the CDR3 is TGCGCCAGCAGCCAAGAGGGGTACAGCACAGATACGCAGTATTTT. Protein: CASSQEGYSTDTQYF.

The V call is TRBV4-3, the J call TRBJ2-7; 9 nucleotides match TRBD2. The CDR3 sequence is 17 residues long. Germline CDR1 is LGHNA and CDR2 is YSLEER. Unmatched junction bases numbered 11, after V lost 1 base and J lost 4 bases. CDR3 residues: CASSQGPKGTSSYEQYF. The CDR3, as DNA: TGCGCCAGCAGCCAAGGCCCGAAGGGGACTAGCTCATACGAGCAGTACTTC.

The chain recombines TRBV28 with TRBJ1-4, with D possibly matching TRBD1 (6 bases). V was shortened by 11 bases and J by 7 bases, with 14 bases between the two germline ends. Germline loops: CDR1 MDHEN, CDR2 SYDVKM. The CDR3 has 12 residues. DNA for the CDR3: TGTGCCGTTACAGGGAGAAGTGAAAAACTGTTTTTT. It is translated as CAVTGRSEKLFF.

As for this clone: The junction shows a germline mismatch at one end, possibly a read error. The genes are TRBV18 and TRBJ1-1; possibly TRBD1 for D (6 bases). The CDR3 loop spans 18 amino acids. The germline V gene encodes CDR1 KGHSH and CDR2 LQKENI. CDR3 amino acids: CASSPPRGLDSLNTEAFF. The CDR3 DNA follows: TGTGCCAGCTCCCCACCCCGGGGCCTGGACAGTCTGAACACTGAAGCTTTCTTT.